Listed below are T cell receptor beta chains from one sample, sequenced in a study of shared clonotypes between healthy human individuals. Clones were read by immunoSEQ multiplex PCR, and TCRdb kept only the in-frame ones, dropping some. This repertoire shows roughly 1,100,000 clones, 65% to 75% found once; its top ten account for 1.5%. The specimen was memory CD4+ T cells sorted from blood. These receptors all come from a man aged 18 to 29 in good health. The CDR3 runs from the conserved cysteine through the conserved F or W.

TRBV7-9,TRBJ2-3,CASSPQKRLAGPLDTQYF
TRBV7-2,TRBJ2-1,CASSLAGLAGIYNEQFF
TRBV11-2,TRBJ2-7,CASSLQTSGEQYF
TRBV7-9,TRBJ1-2,CASSPTGGDYGYTF
TRBV19,TRBJ2-7,CASSTKRTGGDYEQYF
TRBV18,TRBJ1-2,CASSPPVGTEVGGYTF
TRBV10-3,TRBJ2-5,CAISGATSGSIETQYF
TRBV10-1,TRBJ2-3,CASSDSTDTQYF
TRBV18,TRBJ2-3,CASSPGTVSDTQYF
TRBV5-1,TRBJ2-1,CASSPPVPGFNEQFF
TRBV6-1,TRBJ2-7,CAISDGYEQYF
TRBV5-1,TRBJ1-4,CASSLFGTGDEKLFF
TRBV25-1,TRBJ1-3,CASKKDSAATIYF